Detailed here is one T cell receptor beta chain. Its cognate antigen is unknown. Assay used: immunoSEQ multiplex PCR; TCRdb lists only in-frame clones, some missing. The sample lists about 97,000 clones, roughly 86% occurring once. This record comes from a study of T cell responses to AZD1222 COVID-19 vaccine. General observations from the study: Females outnumbered males among donors, who were mostly white British; clonal diversity was possibly underestimated. It was only after the peak T cell response that any repertoires were sampled. Spike-specific TCR breadth and depth both grew after two AZD1222 doses.

CDR3 length: 12 residues. Germline V gene sequence: CDR1 MNHEY, CDR2 SVGAGI. Between the trimmed V and J ends, which lost 4 bases and 8 bases, there was a span of 6 bases. The receptor was derived from an adult who received the AZD1222 COVID-19 vaccine. Material: peripheral blood, obtained 28 days after the second AZD1222 dose. The V call is TRBV6-5, the J call TRBJ1-6; D gene ambiguous. The CDR3 region is CASSSWDSPLHF. CDR3 nucleotide sequence: TGTGCCAGCAGTTCCTGGGATTCACCCCTCCACTTT.